This T cell receptor beta chain was sequenced for a study of shared clonotypes between healthy human individuals. This clone was seen a single time. Produced via immunoSEQ multiplex PCR; TCRdb's table is partial and in-frame only. The sample records 1.4 million to 1.5 million clones, approximately 97% being singletons. The germline V gene has CDR1 SGHAT and CDR2 FQNNGV. The trim removed 1 base at V and 10 bases at J, leaving 8 bases unmatched. The CDR3 has 17 residues. Sequences were obtained from naive CD4+ T cells sorted from blood. This sample's subset: CD45RA+ positively selected. The receptor was isolated from a man in his thirties or forties in good health. The chain carries TRBV11-2 and TRBJ2-1, with 15 positions matching TRBD2. The CDR3 DNA is TGTGCCAGCAGCTTAGGGACTAGCGGGAGGGCCGTTTGGGAGCAGTTCTTC. Translation gives CASSLGTSGRAVWEQFF.